Below are 13 T cell receptor beta chains sequenced from a single sample in a study of blood T cell repertoires in COVID-19. Sequencing was performed with immunoSEQ multiplex PCR; in TCRdb, only in-frame clones are kept and a portion is missing. The sample records 250,000 or so clones, about 89% being singletons. Sequencing used peripheral blood. All receptors come from a man between 35 and 55 years old with active or convalescent COVID-19.

This clone has just one count. This chain links TRBV30 with TRBJ1-1; D is uncertain. This CDR3 region has 12 residues. V was cut by 5 bases and J by 1 base, with 8 bases left in between. Per the germline V gene, CDR1 is GTSNPN and CDR2 is SVGIG (reference sequence). The CDR3 is CAWDNWNTEAFF. The CDR3 DNA sequence: TGTGCCTGGGACAATTGGAACACTGAAGCTTTCTTT. The complete variable domain, with remaining parts taken from reference TRBV30 and TRBJ1-1, reads SQTIHQWPATLVQPVGSPLSLECTVEGTSNPNLYWYRQAAGRGLQLLFYSVGIGQISSEVPQNLSASRPQDRQFILSSKKLLLSDSGFYLCAWDNWNTEAFFGQGTRLTVV.

V gene TRBV12-5 combines with J gene TRBJ2-3, with 13 bases fitting TRBD2. The length of the CDR3 is 16 residues. The germline CDR1 and CDR2 sequences are LGHNT and FRNRAP. Trimming cost V 5 bases and J 3 bases; bases outside gene matches: 5. The CDR3 DNA follows: TGTGCTAGTGGTACGCCGACTAGCGGGAGGACAGATACGCAGTATTTT. Protein: CASGTPTSGRTDTQYF. The full variable domain, in which reference TRBV12-5 and TRBJ2-3 provide the parts outside the CDR3, is DARVTQTPRHKVTEMGQEVTMRCQPILGHNTVFWYRQTMMQGLELLAYFRNRAPLDDSGMPKDRFSAEMPDATLATLKIQPSEPRDSAVYFCASGTPTSGRTDTQYFGPGTRLTVL.

V gene TRBV4-1 combines with J gene TRBJ2-7; 13 nucleotides match TRBD2. The length of the CDR3 is 18 residues. The trim removed 2 bases at V and 7 bases at J, leaving 14 bases unmatched. Germline lookup yields CDR1 MGHRA and CDR2 YSYEKL. The CDR3 loop reads CASSQYLIGTSGTREQYF. The DNA of the CDR3 is TGCGCCAGCAGCCAATACCTAATCGGGACTAGCGGGACTCGTGAGCAGTACTTC.

The rearrangement uses TRBV10-3 and TRBJ2-7; 14 bases line up with TRBD2. CDR1 ENHRY and CDR2 SYGVKD come from the germline V gene. This CDR3 has 14 amino acids. The trim removed 10 bases at V and 4 bases at J, leaving 6 bases unmatched. As DNA, the CDR3 is TGTGCCAGAGAGGGACTAGCGGGAGAGTACGAGCAGTACTTC. Translated, it gives CAREGLAGEYEQYF.

This sequence joins TRBV6-6 and TRBJ2-3; TRBD1 might be the D (5 bases). The CDR3 spans 11 residues. Between the trimmed V and J ends, which lost 10 bases and 6 bases, there was a span of 11 bases. Germline loops: CDR1 MNHNY, CDR2 SVGAGI (reference sequence). The CDR3 DNA sequence: TGTGCCACCGAAGGGGCGGATACGCAGTATTTT. Amino acid sequence: CATEGADTQYF.

This rearrangement joins TRBV6-6 to TRBJ1-5, with D perhaps TRBD1 (5 bases). The V and J ends lost 2 bases and 7 bases respectively, with 12 bases between them. Germline V gene data show CDR1 as MNHNY and CDR2 as SVGAGI (reference sequence). The CDR3 runs to 14 residues. The CDR3 bases are TGTGCCAGCAGTTACGTGCAGGGAGGCCAGCCCCAGCATTTT. Its translation: CASSYVQGGQPQHF.

This clone was seen a handful of times. The rearrangement joins TRBV5-1 to TRBJ1-2; tentative D call: TRBD1 (5 bases). This CDR3 has 14 residues. In germline, CDR1 is SGHRS, CDR2 YFSETQ. Trimming took off 0 bases at V and 3 bases at J, with 9 bases between the two ends. DNA for the CDR3: TGCGCCAGCAGCTTGGATTCGACAGACTATGGCTACACCTTC. Protein: CASSLDSTDYGYTF.

This clone was seen only a few times. V and J are TRBV5-4 and TRBJ2-5; 7 nucleotides align to TRBD1. Looked up from germline, CDR1 is SGHNT and CDR2 is YYREEE (reference sequence). The CDR3 covers 15 residues. The trim removed 4 bases at V and 5 bases at J, leaving 11 bases unmatched. The CDR3 DNA sequence: TGTGCCAGCAGCCACGGACAGGAAAATCTGGAGACCCAGTACTTC. Protein sequence: CASSHGQENLETQYF.

V is TRBV2 and J is TRBJ1-2, with a weak D call TRBD1 (5 bases). The length of the CDR3 is 15 residues. V was pared by 4 bases and J by 1 base, with 13 bases between. CDR1 is SNHLY and CDR2 is FYNNEI in the germline V gene. The DNA for the CDR3 is TGTGCCAGCAGTGCCCCAGGGAGGCGTAACTATGGCTACACCTTC. Its protein is CASSAPGRRNYGYTF.

This chain connects TRBV30 to TRBJ2-7; D is possibly TRBD2 (7 bases). The V end lost 2 bases, the J end lost 3 bases, and 11 bases lay between the germline ends. This CDR3 has 13 residues. Looked up from germline, CDR1 is GTSNPN and CDR2 is SVGIG (reference sequence). The CDR3 spells CAWSKRGGYEQYF. CDR3 in DNA: TGTGCCTGGAGTAAGAGGGGGGGCTACGAGCAGTACTTC.

The rearrangement links TRBV7-2 to TRBJ1-4, with D hard to call. The germline V gene has CDR1 SGHTA and CDR2 FQGNSA. Trimming removed 5 bases from V and 8 bases from J, with 21 bases in between. There are 16 residues in the CDR3. The DNA for the CDR3 is TGTGCCAGCAGCCCCTCCTATTCCGTTGGGAGAGAAAAACTGTTTTTT. It yields the protein CASSPSYSVGREKLFF.

Only a few counts were recorded for this clone. The J gene is TRBJ1-5, the V gene TRBV6-5; tentative D call: TRBD1 (5 bases). CDR1 is MNHEY and CDR2 is SVGAGI in the germline V gene. The CDR3 contains 15 residues. Between the trimmed V and J ends, which lost 5 bases and 2 bases, there was a span of 13 bases. DNA of the CDR3: TGTGCCAGCAGTCCCACTCGGGGGGGCAATCAGCCCCAGCATTTT. Its protein product is CASSPTRGGNQPQHF.

The gene calls are TRBV11-3 and TRBJ1-1, with D tentatively TRBD1 (5 bases). The germline V and J ends were trimmed by 5 bases and 5 bases, with 15 bases remaining between them. Per germline, CDR1 SGHNT and CDR2 YENEEA. This CDR3 has 14 amino acids. The CDR3 reads CASSPLTRETEAFF. CDR3 DNA sequence: TGTGCCAGCAGCCCTTTGACCAGGGAAACTGAAGCTTTCTTT.